One sample yielded the 12 T cell receptor beta chains listed below, sequenced in a study of cytomegalovirus exposure and HLA in healthy donors. The study ran its PCR with 60 Vbeta and 13 Jbeta primers. TCRdb's copy holds only in-frame clones and misses some; the assay was immunoSEQ multiplex PCR. This sample has 80,000 to 90,000 clones, with around 80% found just once. The sample was PBMCs. The source is a man aged 30 to 45 in good health and CMV-seronegative.

The V call is TRBV19, the J call TRBJ2-5; TRBD1 agrees at 8 bases. Germline V CDR1 and CDR2: LNHDA, SQIVND (reference sequence). This CDR3 has 11 residues. V shed 4 bases and J 12 bases; nucleotides not matched to a gene: 4. CDR3 nucleotides: TGTGCCAGTAGTAACCGGGACAGGAAGTACTTC. Translating it yields CASSNRDRKYF. The variable domain in full, with the rest retrieved from reference TRBV19 and TRBJ2-5, is DGGITQSPKYLFRKEGQNVTLSCEQNLNHDAMYWYRQDPGQGLRLIYYSQIVNDFQKGDIAEGYSVSREKKESFPLTVTSAQKNPTAFYLCASSNRDRKYFGPGTRLLVL.

This chain connects TRBV13 to TRBJ1-5, with a tentative D call TRBD1 (5 bases). Looked up from germline, CDR1 is PRHDT and CDR2 is FYEKMQ (reference sequence). The CDR3 extends over 12 amino acids. V gave up 6 bases and J gave up 4 bases, with 7 bases separating them. CDR3 sequence (DNA): TGTGCCAGCAGGCAGGGAAATCAGCCCCAGCATTTT. The encoded protein is CASRQGNQPQHF.

The chain combines TRBV2 with TRBJ1-5; D is possibly TRBD1 (6 bases). Trimming stripped 4 bases from V and 7 bases from J, with 14 bases between. The length of the CDR3 is 14 residues. Germline CDR1 reads SNHLY; CDR2 reads FYNNEI. CDR3 sequence reads: CASSGGGQGQPQHF. CDR3 in DNA: TGTGCCAGCAGTGGGGGGGGGCAGGGACAGCCCCAGCATTTT. Together with reference TRBV2 and TRBJ1-5, the CDR3 gives the full variable domain: EPEVTQTPSHQVTQMGQEVILRCVPISNHLYFYWYRQILGQKVEFLVSFYNNEISEKSEIFDDQFSVERPDGSNFTLKIRSTKLEDSAMYFCASSGGGQGQPQHFGDGTRLSIL.

The chain recombines TRBV5-1 with TRBJ2-7; 9 bases agree with TRBD1. The V segment lost 4 bases and the J segment 0 bases; nucleotides outside the gene matches: 2. The germline gives CDR1 SGHRS, CDR2 YFSETQ. The CDR3 is 14 amino acids. CDR3 DNA: TGCGCCAGCAGCAAGGGACAGGGCTCCTACGAGCAGTACTTC. Protein: CASSKGQGSYEQYF.

The rearrangement links TRBV27 to TRBJ1-6; D is perhaps TRBD1 (6 bases). V was trimmed by 8 bases and J by 3 bases, leaving 17 bases between them. CDR1 and CDR2 from the germline V gene are MNHEY and SMNVEV (reference sequence). The CDR3 totals 16 residues. CDR3: CASRPTKGHYNSPLHF. The DNA for the CDR3 is TGTGCCAGCCGACCTACCAAGGGACACTATAATTCACCCCTCCACTTT.

J is TRBJ2-7 and V is TRBV5-1; 8 bases align to TRBD1. The CDR3 length is 15 residues. V lost 4 bases, J lost 0 bases, and 6 bases stayed unmatched. From germline, CDR1 is SGHRS and CDR2 YFSETQ. CDR3 residues: CASSLPQGGSYEQYF. The DNA for the CDR3 is TGCGCCAGCAGCCTACCACAGGGGGGCTCCTACGAGCAGTACTTC.

The gene calls are TRBV4-1 and TRBJ1-1; 8 bases are shared with TRBD1. J lost 4 bases, V lost 6 bases, and 10 bases had no gene match. Germline CDR1 MGHRA, CDR2 YSYEKL. The length of the CDR3 is 15 residues. CDR3 region: CASRGGQGRGTEAFF. The CDR3 DNA follows: TGCGCCAGCAGGGGTGGACAGGGAAGGGGCACTGAAGCTTTCTTT.

The chain combines TRBV4-3 with TRBJ2-2; D is perhaps TRBD2 (6 bases). The V and J ends lost 5 bases and 4 bases respectively, with 14 bases between them. The CDR3 extends over 15 amino acids. Germline values: CDR1 LGHNA, CDR2 YSLEER. Here the CDR3 DNA reads TGCGCCAGCAGCTCTGGGTGGGGGGTCACCGGGGAGCTGTTTTTT. Translating gives CASSSGWGVTGELFF.

V and J are TRBV7-9 and TRBJ2-4, with D uncertain. Trimming pared 5 bases from V and 6 bases from J, leaving 14 bases between. The V gene's germline CDR1 is SEHNR and CDR2 FQNEAQ (reference sequence). The CDR3 covers 14 residues. The chain's CDR3 is CASSLTRVGNIQYF. CDR3 in DNA: TGTGCCAGCAGCCTAACCCGGGTTGGAAACATTCAGTACTTC.

The chain combines TRBV28 with TRBJ1-1; 8 bases are shared with TRBD1. J lost 6 bases, V lost 6 bases, and 6 bases had no gene match. Germline lookup yields CDR1 MDHEN and CDR2 SYDVKM. The CDR3 has 13 amino acids. CDR3 protein: CASSTDRVSEAFF. CDR3 DNA: TGTGCCAGCAGCACGGACAGGGTGTCTGAAGCTTTCTTT.

This chain links TRBV19 with TRBJ2-5; perhaps TRBD1 as D (5 bases). Germline CDR1 LNHDA, CDR2 SQIVND (reference sequence). The V end was cut by 2 bases, the J end by 5 bases, with 12 bases between. This CDR3 region has 14 residues. DNA for the CDR3: TGTGCCAGTAGTATAAGGTCAGGGTTGGAGACCCAGTACTTC. Its protein product is CASSIRSGLETQYF.

The DNA of the CDR3 is TGTGCCAGCAGAAAGACAGGGGACAACTACGAGCAGTACTTC. Encoded protein: CASRKTGDNYEQYF. J is TRBJ2-7 and V is TRBV6-5; 8 bases match TRBD1. Germline V CDR1 and CDR2: MNHEY, SVGAGI. With V trimmed by 6 bases and J by 3 bases, 7 bases remained unmatched. The CDR3 contains 14 residues.